Listed below are T cell receptor beta chains from one sample, sequenced in a study of blood T cell repertoires in COVID-19. Sequencing used immunoSEQ multiplex PCR; TCRdb keeps in-frame clones, though not all of them. Of around 200,000 clones listed, approximately 78% are singletons. The specimen sequenced was peripheral blood. Receptors were obtained from an elderly woman with acute or convalescent COVID-19. CDR3s include the opening cysteine and the closing phenylalanine or tryptophan. D genes are given only for firm matches. The size of a clone is reported for some rows only, either as once, few or many, or as a class for expanded clones.

clone_size	v_call	d_call	j_call	cdr3_aa	cdr3_nt
.	TRBV19	TRBD2	TRBJ2-1	CASSRGLAVYNEQFF	TGTGCCAGTAGTAGGGGACTAGCGGTTTACAATGAGCAGTTCTTC
.	TRBV10-3	TRBD1	TRBJ2-7	CAISDRVRDSNYEQYF	TGTGCCATCAGTGACCGAGTTCGGGACAGCAACTACGAGCAGTACTTC
.	TRBV24-1	TRBD1	TRBJ2-3	CATSDPGTGVTDTQYF	TGTGCCACCAGTGATCCCGGGACAGGGGTCACAGATACGCAGTATTTT
once	TRBV29-1	.	TRBJ2-1	CSVEGTSSYNEQFF	TGCAGCGTTGAAGGGACAAGCTCCTACAATGAGCAGTTCTTC
.	TRBV6-6	.	TRBJ2-7	CASTYGGGYEQYF	TGTGCCAGCACGTACGGGGGTGGCTACGAGCAGTACTTC
.	TRBV3-1/TRBV3-2	.	TRBJ1-4	CASSQTIGGDEKLFF	TGTGCCAGCAGCCAAACCATAGGCGGGGATGAAAAACTGTTTTTT
.	TRBV4-2	.	TRBJ1-2	CASSQDPSEQVRGYTF	TGTGCCAGCAGCCAAGATCCCTCCGAACAGGTGCGCGGCTACACCTTC
few	TRBV11-3	.	TRBJ1-1	CASSEWRGLNTEAFF	TGTGCCAGCAGCGAGTGGAGGGGACTAAACACTGAAGCTTTCTTT
.	TRBV5-1	.	TRBJ2-3	CASSLDGHPSTDTQYF	TGCGCCAGCAGCTTGGATGGACATCCTAGCACAGATACGCAGTATTTT
.	TRBV29-1	TRBD1	TRBJ1-1	CSAGQGDTEAFF	TGCAGCGCCGGACAGGGGGACACTGAAGCTTTCTTT
.	TRBV9	.	TRBJ1-5	CASSPEGRINQPQHF	TGTGCCAGCAGCCCCGAGGGAAGGATCAATCAGCCCCAGCATTTT
.	TRBV7-6	.	TRBJ1-3	CASSLARRTGNTIYF	TGTGCCAGCAGCTTAGCGAGGAGAACTGGAAACACCATATATTTT
.	TRBV11-3	.	TRBJ2-5	CASSSGGGNVQETQYF	TGTGCCAGCAGCTCCGGTGGAGGGAACGTCCAAGAGACCCAGTACTTC
.	TRBV11-2	.	TRBJ2-5	CASSTGQQETQYF	TGTGCCAGCAGCACCGGACAGCAAGAGACCCAGTACTTC
.	TRBV18	.	TRBJ1-2	CASSPPSSGPGGYTF	TGTGCCAGCTCACCACCCTCCTCAGGCCCTGGGGGCTACACCTTC
.	TRBV27	.	TRBJ2-2	CASSLASFGGFVGRTGELFF	TGTGCCAGCAGTTTAGCTTCGTTTGGGGGTTTTGTGGGGAGGACCGGGGAGCTGTTTTTT
.	TRBV3-1/TRBV3-2	.	TRBJ2-4	CASSQSENIQYF	TGTGCCAGCAGCCAATCTGAGAACATTCAGTACTTC
few	TRBV7-2	.	TRBJ1-6	CASSPPGGVNSPLHF	TGTGCCAGCAGCCCCCCGGGAGGAGTTAATTCACCCCTCCACTTT
.	TRBV3-1/TRBV3-2	TRBD2	TRBJ2-1	CASTRSPGGNEQFF	TGTGCCAGCACACGATCCCCGGGAGGCAATGAGCAGTTCTTC
.	TRBV6-2/TRBV6-3	TRBD1	TRBJ1-2	CASSAPRGQDTF	TGTGCCAGCAGTGCACCCAGGGGGCAGGACACCTTC
.	TRBV10-3	.	TRBJ1-2	CAISERDLAYGYTF	TGTGCCATCAGTGAACGGGACTTAGCCTATGGCTACACCTTC
.	TRBV7-8	.	TRBJ2-6	CASSSAGAGANVLTF	TGTGCCAGCAGCTCCGCAGGGGCTGGGGCCAACGTCCTGACTTTC
.	TRBV29-1	.	TRBJ1-1	CSVEQGSRTEAFF	TGCAGCGTTGAACAGGGATCGAGGACTGAAGCTTTCTTT
.	TRBV7-3	TRBD1	TRBJ1-1	CASSERPGTGSEAFF	TGTGCCAGCAGCGAGCGTCCCGGGACAGGTTCCGAAGCTTTCTTT
.	TRBV29-1	TRBD1	TRBJ2-7	CSVEGTGGREQYF	TGCAGCGTTGAGGGGACAGGGGGACGCGAGCAGTACTTC
.	TRBV18	.	TRBJ1-2	CASSLQVGYTF	TGTGCCAGCTCGCTACAGGTCGGCTACACCTTC
.	TRBV28	TRBD1	TRBJ1-5	CATFGQGLQPQHF	TGTGCCACCTTCGGACAGGGTCTCCAGCCCCAGCATTTT
once	TRBV5-1	.	TRBJ2-3	CASSPKTSSNTDTQYF	TGCGCCAGCAGCCCAAAAACTAGTTCTAACACAGATACGCAGTATTTT
.	TRBV11-3	.	TRBJ1-5	CVSSLAVNQPQHF	TGTGTCAGCAGCTTAGCCGTCAATCAGCCCCAGCATTTT
.	TRBV5-1	TRBD2	TRBJ2-7	CASSLLLAGRQYF	TGCGCCAGCAGCTTGCTACTAGCGGGGAGGCAGTACTTC
.	TRBV7-8	TRBD1	TRBJ2-3	CASSRDRPDTQYF	TGTGCCAGCAGCAGGGACAGGCCCGATACGCAGTATTTT
.	TRBV28	TRBD2	TRBJ2-7	CASSKPWGSGSSEQYF	TGTGCCAGCAGTAAACCCTGGGGTAGCGGGAGTTCTGAGCAGTACTTC
.	TRBV5-6	.	TRBJ2-7	CASSLGTYGNEQYF	TGTGCCAGCAGCTTGGGGACTTACGGTAACGAGCAGTACTTC
.	TRBV12-5	.	TRBJ2-1	CASGPGGSSYNEQFF	TGTGCTAGTGGTCCTGGGGGGAGCTCCTACAATGAGCAGTTCTTC
.	TRBV21-1	.	TRBJ2-7	CASRGRTQWAEQYF	TGTGCCAGCAGGGGCAGGACACAATGGGCAGAGCAGTACTTC
.	TRBV6-1	.	TRBJ2-2	CASSESRLVLTGELFF	TGTGCCAGCAGTGAATCGAGACTAGTATTGACCGGGGAGCTGTTTTTT
.	TRBV11-2	.	TRBJ2-3	CASSLGRGPTDTQYF	TGTGCCAGCAGCTTAGGGAGGGGCCCCACAGATACGCAGTATTTT
.	TRBV25-1	TRBD2	TRBJ2-2	CASGLGLATGELFF	TGTGCCAGCGGTTTGGGACTAGCCACCGGGGAGCTGTTTTTT
.	TRBV11-3	.	TRBJ1-1	CASSSSGNTEAFF	TGTGCCAGCAGCTCCTCAGGTAACACTGAAGCTTTCTTT
.	TRBV18	.	TRBJ2-7	CASSPSSADYEQYF	TGTGCCAGCTCACCATCTAGCGCCGACTACGAGCAGTACTTC
many	TRBV14	TRBD2	TRBJ2-1	CASSPPGTSQTNEQFF	TGTGCCAGCAGCCCGCCCGGGACTAGTCAAACGAATGAGCAGTTCTTC
few	TRBV19	TRBD2	TRBJ2-2	CASSISGVAGELFF	TGTGCCAGTAGTATTAGCGGGGTGGCCGGGGAGCTGTTTTTT
once	TRBV18	.	TRBJ1-2	CASSPQVTDGYTF	TGTGCCAGCTCACCGCAAGTCACAGATGGCTACACCTTC
.	TRBV19	.	TRBJ1-1	CASRFRGNTEAFF	TGTGCCAGTAGATTCCGGGGGAACACTGAAGCTTTCTTT
.	TRBV4-1	.	TRBJ2-1	CASSQEGTGAHNEQFF	TGCGCCAGCAGCCAAGAGGGGACGGGAGCCCACAATGAGCAGTTCTTC
.	TRBV14	.	TRBJ1-3	CASSQGHPGGNTIYF	TGTGCCAGCAGCCAAGGCCATCCCGGTGGAAACACCATATATTTT
.	TRBV6-5	.	TRBJ1-6	CASSQGSYNSPLHF	TGTGCCAGCAGCCAGGGCTCCTATAATTCACCCCTCCACTTT
.	TRBV3-1/TRBV3-2	.	TRBJ2-2	CASSQETVGPSSGGELFF	TGTGCCAGCAGCCAAGAGACTGTGGGGCCTTCCTCAGGCGGGGAGCTGTTTTTT
once	TRBV6-2/TRBV6-3	TRBD2	TRBJ2-1	CASSMGLAGGKRYNEQFF	TGTGCCAGCAGCATGGGACTAGCGGGGGGTAAGCGTTACAATGAGCAGTTCTTC
.	TRBV19	TRBD1	TRBJ2-7	CASSIETGISYEQYF	TGTGCCAGTAGTATAGAGACAGGGATCTCCTACGAGCAGTACTTC
.	TRBV20-1	.	TRBJ1-2	CSASSTRAGYTF	TGCAGTGCTAGTAGTACCCGCGCTGGCTACACCTTC
.	TRBV3-1/TRBV3-2	TRBD1	TRBJ1-2	CASSQAGTGGFRGYTF	TGTGCCAGCAGCCAAGCCGGGACAGGGGGCTTTCGGGGCTACACCTTC
.	TRBV7-2	.	TRBJ2-5	CASSFLLSVQETQYF	TGTGCCAGCAGCTTTCTCTTAAGCGTGCAAGAGACCCAGTACTTC
.	TRBV6-5	TRBD1	TRBJ1-2	CASSSYRGSNYGYTF	TGTGCCAGCAGTTCGTACAGGGGGTCGAACTATGGCTACACCTTC
.	TRBV6-2/TRBV6-3	.	TRBJ1-5	CASSYTYSNQPQHF	TGTGCCAGCAGTTACACCTATAGCAATCAGCCCCAGCATTTT
.	TRBV7-9	TRBD2	TRBJ2-1	CASSHNSGGDNEQFF	TGTGCCAGCAGCCACAATAGCGGGGGGGACAATGAGCAGTTCTTC
.	TRBV6-5	.	TRBJ1-4	CASSRGTANEKLFF	TGTGCCAGCAGTCGGGGGACCGCTAATGAAAAACTGTTTTTT
.	TRBV7-3	TRBD1	TRBJ1-1	CASSPGQVNTEAFF	TGTGCCAGCAGCCCGGGACAGGTGAACACTGAAGCTTTCTTT